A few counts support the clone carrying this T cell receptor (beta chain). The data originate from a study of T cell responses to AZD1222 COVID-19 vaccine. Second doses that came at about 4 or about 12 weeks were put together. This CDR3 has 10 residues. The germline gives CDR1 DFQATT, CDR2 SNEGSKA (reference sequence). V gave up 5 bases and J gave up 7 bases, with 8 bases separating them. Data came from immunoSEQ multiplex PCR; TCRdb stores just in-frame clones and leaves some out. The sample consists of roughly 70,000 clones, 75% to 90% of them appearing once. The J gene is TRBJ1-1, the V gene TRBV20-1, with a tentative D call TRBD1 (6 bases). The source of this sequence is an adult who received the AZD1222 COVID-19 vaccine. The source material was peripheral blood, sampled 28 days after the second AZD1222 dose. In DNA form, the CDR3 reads TGCAGTGCTGAGGGGGGTGAAGCTTTCTTT. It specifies CSAEGGEAFF.